Listed below are T cell receptor beta chains from one sample, sequenced in a study of T cells in localized non-small cell lung cancer. Using immunoSEQ multiplex PCR, the repertoire was profiled, and TCRdb retains in-frame clones only, with some absent. Of some 50,000 clones in the sample, around nine tenths were seen once. Sequenced material: PBMCs, taken before any cancer treatment. Source of these receptors: a female donor with stage II lung adenocarcinoma. The CDR3 runs from the conserved cysteine through the conserved F or W. D genes are given only for firm matches. Clone sizes are given selectively: once, few, many, or a class where the clone is expanded.

CDR3nt	CDR3aa	v_gene	d_gene	abundance	j_gene
TGTGCCAGCAGTGAGGGGGGTTCCGGCGGACAGTTCTTC	CASSEGGSGGQFF	TRBV2	-	once	TRBJ2-1
TGTGCCAGCCATACGACAGGGCGGATGAACACTGAAGCTTTCTTT	CASHTTGRMNTEAFF	TRBV2	TRBD1	-	TRBJ1-1
TGTGCCAGCAGCTCCGCCGACATCACTCAGCCCCAGCATTTT	CASSSADITQPQHF	TRBV11-2	-	-	TRBJ1-5
TGTGCCAGTAGGACGGCGGGACAAGGGAACACTGAAGCTTTCTTT	CASRTAGQGNTEAFF	TRBV19	-	-	TRBJ1-1
TGTGCCAGCAGTTTATCGTCAGGTTATGGCTACACCTTC	CASSLSSGYGYTF	TRBV27	-	-	TRBJ1-2
TGTGCCAGCAGCTTTGGGGGAGCCAAAAACATTCAGTACTTC	CASSFGGAKNIQYF	TRBV5-6	-	-	TRBJ2-4
TGTGCCAGTAGTCCTCGACGAAGGGGGTTCGATGGCTACACCTTC	CASSPRRRGFDGYTF	TRBV19	-	-	TRBJ1-2
TGTGCCAGCAGATCTCTGTTAAGCCGAATGAACACTGAAGCTTTCTTT	CASRSLLSRMNTEAFF	TRBV4-2	-	-	TRBJ1-1
TGTGCCAGCTCCCGGACTAGCGGGGACCAAGAGACCCAGTACTTC	CASSRTSGDQETQYF	TRBV5-4	TRBD2	-	TRBJ2-5
TGTGCCAGCAGCCAAAAGACAGGGGACACTGAAGCTTTCTTT	CASSQKTGDTEAFF	TRBV7-9	TRBD1	-	TRBJ1-1
TGTGCCAGCAGCCCGACGACAGGTTGGAACACTGAAGCTTTCTTT	CASSPTTGWNTEAFF	TRBV11-2	-	-	TRBJ1-1
TGCAGCATCTCGGGTCAGGGCTACGAGCAGTACTTC	CSISGQGYEQYF	TRBV29-1	-	-	TRBJ2-7
TGTGCCAGCAGCTCCGGGACAGGACCCTACAATGAGCAGTTCTTC	CASSSGTGPYNEQFF	TRBV6-6	TRBD1	-	TRBJ2-1
TGTGCCAGTAGTATAGTGACAGGCCCCACTGAAGCTTTCTTT	CASSIVTGPTEAFF	TRBV19	-	-	TRBJ1-1
TGTGCCAGCAGCGAGGGGGCCACAACTAATGAAAAACTGTTTTTT	CASSEGATTNEKLFF	TRBV9	TRBD1	-	TRBJ1-4
TGTGCCAGCAGCCCAGAGGGGAATTCACCCCTCCACTTT	CASSPEGNSPLHF	TRBV7-9	-	-	TRBJ1-6
TGTGCCAGCAGCCCCTACGACACCTCCTACGAGCAGTACTTC	CASSPYDTSYEQYF	TRBV6-6	-	-	TRBJ2-7
TGCGCCAGCAGCTTGGTAAGACTGGACACCGGGGAGCTGTTTTTT	CASSLVRLDTGELFF	TRBV5-1	-	-	TRBJ2-2
TGTGCCAGCAGTTACGCGGAGGGTTACAATGAGCAGTTCTTC	CASSYAEGYNEQFF	TRBV6-5	-	-	TRBJ2-1
TGTGCCAGCACCGTGGAAGATACGCAGTATTTT	CASTVEDTQYF	TRBV6-5	-	-	TRBJ2-3
TGTGCCAGTAGTTCGGGGAACACTGAAGCTTTCTTT	CASSSGNTEAFF	TRBV19	-	-	TRBJ1-1
TGTGCCAGCAGCCCGGGACTAGGGGGCACAGATACGCAGTATTTT	CASSPGLGGTDTQYF	TRBV11-2	TRBD2	-	TRBJ2-3
TGTGCCAGCAGCCAAGAGCCCCAGGGGCGGTACGAGCAGTACTTC	CASSQEPQGRYEQYF	TRBV4-2	-	-	TRBJ2-7
TGTGCCAGTAGTCCCAGGGGGACGGTGTATGGCTACACCTTC	CASSPRGTVYGYTF	TRBV19	TRBD1	-	TRBJ1-2
TGCAGTGCTGTCAGGGAGTATGGCTACACCTTC	CSAVREYGYTF	TRBV20-1	-	-	TRBJ1-2
TGTGCCAGTAGTATAGCGGGCGGGGGAGCCAAAAACATTCAGTACTTC	CASSIAGGGAKNIQYF	TRBV19	TRBD2	-	TRBJ2-4
TGTGCCAGTAGTATCGGGACGGTACGGGTAGGGGAGCTGTTTTTT	CASSIGTVRVGELFF	TRBV19	-	-	TRBJ2-2
TGTGCCAGCAGTTTATTGTCAGGAGTCGCTAACTATGGCTACACCTTC	CASSLLSGVANYGYTF	TRBV27	-	-	TRBJ1-2
TGTGCCAGCATCGAAGGCGAAGGAAGGCACACTGAAGCTTTCTTT	CASIEGEGRHTEAFF	TRBV6-6	-	-	TRBJ1-1
TGTGCCAGCTCACCCGAGGACAGGGTAGGAGCCGGGGAGCTGTTTTTT	CASSPEDRVGAGELFF	TRBV18	TRBD1	few	TRBJ2-2
TGTGCTAGTGGGGATACTGATTTGGGGTTCGCTGGGGCCAACGTCCTGACTTTC	CASGDTDLGFAGANVLTF	TRBV12-5	-	-	TRBJ2-6
TGCGCCAGCAGCTTGTCTCCGGGCCCGAACACTGAAGCTTTCTTT	CASSLSPGPNTEAFF	TRBV5-1	-	once	TRBJ1-1